Reported below is one T cell receptor beta chain. As yet, its antigen is unknown. The V end was cut by 4 bases, the J end by 1 base, with 10 bases between. The V gene's germline CDR1 is MNHEY and CDR2 SVGAGI. The CDR3 is 15 amino acids. The data are from a study of early T cells in non-severe SARS-CoV-2 infection. TCRdb used MiXCR to reprocess the 5' RACE reads, holding one entry per CDR3 protein. The table lists roughly 86,000 distinct CDR3 sequences, over 5% of them singletons, with under 10% in the top ten. Study conclusions and caveats: Database matching using VDJdb favored anti-spike CD8 responses, with private and CD4 specificities left missing.

This receptor was taken from an adult who was a healthcare worker with PCR-confirmed SARS-CoV-2 infection or an uninfected control (not recorded which). Sequences were obtained from whole blood. The chain has TRBV6-5 and TRBJ2-2; weak D call: TRBD1 (5 bases). The CDR3 bases are TGTGCCAGCAGTTCCGACAGAGGGAACACCGGGGAGCTGTTTTTT. Translation gives CASSSDRGNTGELFF.